The rows below give T cell receptor beta chains drawn from one sample of a study of shared clonotypes between healthy human individuals. Produced via immunoSEQ multiplex PCR; TCRdb's table is partial and in-frame only. The data contain approximately 980,000 clones, 76% of them singletons. Sequencing used memory CD4+ T cells sorted from blood. The receptor set was obtained from a man aged 18 to 29 in good health. Both conserved end residues are part of each CDR3. A D gene is named only where the DNA matches it firmly. Size tells how often a clone was seen (once, few, many) or the class of an expanded clone, and some rows leave it out.

- | TRBJ1-5 | TRBV6-1 | - | CASIPFGSNQPQHF | TGTGCCAGCATACCCTTTGGATCCAATCAGCCCCAGCATTTT
TRBD2 | TRBJ2-1 | TRBV28 | - | CASSLWGGTSGRLEQFF | TGTGCCAGCAGTTTATGGGGGGGGACTAGCGGTCGACTTGAGCAGTTCTTC
- | TRBJ1-2 | TRBV10-1 | - | CASSESVGNGYTF | TGCGCCAGCAGTGAGTCGGTAGGGAACGGCTACACCTTC
TRBD1 | TRBJ1-2 | TRBV5-1 | - | CASRFETGASSGYTF | TGCGCCAGCAGATTTGAGACAGGGGCATCGTCTGGCTACACCTTC
TRBD1 | TRBJ2-1 | TRBV5-1 | - | CASSLGQDNEQFF | TGCGCCAGCAGCCTAGGACAGGACAATGAGCAGTTCTTC
TRBD2 | TRBJ2-5 | TRBV14 | - | CASSQGLAGVETQYF | TGTGCCAGCAGCCAAGGACTAGCGGGAGTTGAGACCCAGTACTTC
TRBD2 | TRBJ2-7 | TRBV27 | - | CASSPGLAGVYEQYF | TGTGCCAGCAGTCCCGGACTAGCGGGAGTCTACGAGCAGTACTTC
TRBD1 | TRBJ1-2 | TRBV11-2 | - | CASSLGQYGYTF | TGTGCCAGCAGCTTGGGACAGTATGGCTACACCTTC
TRBD1 | TRBJ2-7 | TRBV5-1 | - | CASSLGQGGYEQYF | TGCGCCAGCAGCCTGGGACAGGGAGGGTACGAGCAGTACTTC
- | TRBJ1-2 | TRBV6-1 | - | CASSEALRGYTF | TGTGCCAGCAGTGAAGCGCTTCGTGGCTACACCTTC
TRBD1 | TRBJ1-5 | TRBV7-2 | many | CASSFTGTGGSNQPQHF | TGTGCCAGCAGCTTTACCGGGACAGGGGGCAGCAATCAGCCCCAGCATTTT
- | TRBJ1-4 | TRBV6-1 | once | CASSEGHRNEKLFF | TGTGCCAGCAGTGAAGGACACCGAAATGAAAAACTGTTTTTT
- | TRBJ2-7 | TRBV30 | - | CAWSVGQIKSYEQYF | TGTGCCTGGAGTGTAGGACAGATAAAGTCCTACGAGCAGTACTTC
- | TRBJ2-7 | TRBV7-8 | - | CASRPQRGQSYEQYF | TGTGCCAGCAGACCCCAGCGGGGACAGTCCTACGAGCAGTACTTC
- | TRBJ1-5 | TRBV4-3 | few | CASSPDISRQPQHF | TGCGCCAGCAGCCCGGACATCTCTCGTCAGCCCCAGCATTTT
- | TRBJ2-1 | TRBV5-8 | - | CASSQRGAEQFF | TGTGCCAGCAGCCAAAGGGGGGCTGAGCAGTTCTTC
- | TRBJ1-1 | TRBV2 | - | CASSTGQVMNTEAFF | TGTGCCAGCAGCACGGGTCAGGTTATGAACACTGAAGCTTTCTTT
- | TRBJ2-3 | TRBV7-8 | - | CASGKGGPADTQYF | TGTGCCAGCGGGAAGGGGGGGCCGGCAGATACGCAGTATTTT
TRBD1 | TRBJ1-2 | TRBV28 | - | CASSFPGGVGYTF | TGTGCCAGCAGTTTTCCAGGGGGCGTCGGCTACACCTTC
- | TRBJ2-3 | TRBV4-1 | - | CASSQVFGVAGDTQYF | TGCGCCAGCAGCCAGGTCTTTGGGGTGGCGGGAGATACGCAGTATTTT
TRBD2 | TRBJ2-5 | TRBV11-3 | once | CASSLDPSGTQYF | TGTGCCAGCAGCTTAGATCCTAGCGGGACACAGTACTTC
- | TRBJ2-2 | TRBV30 | - | CAWSVPGAGELFF | TGTGCCTGGAGTGTACCTGGGGCCGGGGAGCTGTTTTTT
TRBD1 | TRBJ1-5 | TRBV2 | - | CASSVAGGEGSNQPQHF | TGTGCCAGCAGTGTGGCAGGGGGCGAAGGGAGCAATCAGCCCCAGCATTTT
- | TRBJ2-7 | TRBV5-5 | once | CASSSRGLEQYF | TGTGCCAGCAGCTCGAGGGGACTCGAGCAGTACTTC
- | TRBJ1-3 | TRBV10-3 | few | CAISYDRVSSGNTIYF | TGTGCCATCAGTTACGACAGAGTGAGCTCTGGAAACACCATATATTTT
- | TRBJ2-3 | TRBV11-2 | once | CASSLVASTDTQYF | TGTGCCAGCAGCTTAGTGGCTAGCACAGATACGCAGTATTTT
TRBD2 | TRBJ2-3 | TRBV6-6 | - | CASRPSGGRTDTQYF | TGTGCCAGCAGACCGAGCGGGGGTCGCACAGATACGCAGTATTTT
TRBD2 | TRBJ2-2 | TRBV6-5 | - | CASRGSGESGELFF | TGTGCCAGCAGGGGTAGCGGGGAATCCGGGGAGCTGTTTTTT
TRBD1 | TRBJ2-7 | TRBV28 | - | CASSSSWDRGNEQYF | TGTGCCAGCAGTTCTTCTTGGGACAGGGGGAACGAGCAGTACTTC
TRBD2 | TRBJ2-1 | TRBV19 | - | CASSGGLAGDWEQFF | TGTGCCAGTAGTGGGGGACTAGCGGGAGATTGGGAGCAGTTCTTC
TRBD1 | TRBJ2-1 | TRBV7-7 | - | CASSSGTGAPYNEQFF | TGTGCTAGCAGCTCCGGGACAGGTGCGCCCTACAATGAGCAGTTCTTC
- | TRBJ1-1 | TRBV18 | - | CASSPRQNTEAFF | TGTGCCAGCTCACCACGCCAGAACACTGAAGCTTTCTTT
TRBD1 | TRBJ1-1 | TRBV19 | - | CASSIDPGQGPNSGLTAFF | TGTGCCAGTAGTATAGACCCCGGACAGGGTCCGAATTCTGGGCTTACCGCTTTCTTT
TRBD1 | TRBJ2-5 | TRBV7-2 | - | CASSLRTGGAETQYF | TGTGCCAGCAGCTTAAGGACAGGGGGAGCAGAGACCCAGTACTTC
- | TRBJ1-6 | TRBV18 | - | CASSPGVNNSPLHF | TGTGCCAGCTCACCAGGAGTGAATAATTCACCCCTCCACTTT
- | TRBJ1-3 | TRBV5-4 | once | CASSLGPSGNTIYF | TGTGCCAGCAGCTTGGGTCCCTCTGGAAACACCATATATTTT
- | TRBJ2-1 | TRBV4-1 | - | CASSQARDSSYYNEQFF | TGCGCCAGCAGCCAAGCCCGGGACTCCTCCTACTACAATGAGCAGTTCTTC
- | TRBJ2-7 | TRBV6-1 | - | CASGEKTILGEQYF | TGTGCCAGCGGAGAAAAGACTATATTGGGCGAGCAGTACTTC
TRBD2 | TRBJ2-5 | TRBV18 | once | CASFRTSGIGETQYF | TGTGCCAGCTTTCGGACTAGCGGGATAGGAGAGACCCAGTACTTC
TRBD2 | TRBJ2-5 | TRBV6-1 | few | CASRDLAGRLETQYF | TGTGCCAGCAGAGACCTAGCGGGACGGTTGGAGACCCAGTACTTC
TRBD1 | TRBJ2-7 | TRBV5-1 | - | CASSHPEPPGQGSRYF | TGCGCCAGCAGCCACCCCGAGCCCCCGGGACAGGGTTCCCGGTACTTC
- | TRBJ1-1 | TRBV5-1 | many | CASQVRENTEAFF | TGCGCCAGCCAGGTACGGGAAAACACTGAAGCTTTCTTT
- | TRBJ2-7 | TRBV19 | - | CASSESGVSEQYF | TGTGCCAGTAGTGAATCAGGGGTCAGCGAGCAGTACTTC
- | TRBJ2-6 | TRBV10-3 | many | CAISDPPYSAGANVLTF | TGTGCCATCAGTGACCCCCCCTACAGCGCTGGGGCCAACGTCCTGACTTTC
- | TRBJ2-1 | TRBV7-2 | - | CASSLGLGDEQFF | TGTGCCAGCAGCTTAGGCCTGGGCGATGAGCAGTTCTTC
- | TRBJ1-1 | TRBV9 | - | CASSPEGRGAEAFF | TGTGCCAGCAGCCCCGAAGGGAGGGGGGCTGAAGCTTTCTTT
- | TRBJ1-2 | TRBV30 | - | CAWNDRGYSYTF | TGTGCCTGGAACGACCGGGGGTATAGCTACACCTTC
- | TRBJ1-6 | TRBV18 | - | CASSPQDNSPLHF | TGTGCCAGCTCACCCCAGGACAATTCACCCCTCCACTTT
- | TRBJ2-5 | TRBV7-6 | few | CASSLVAGTQETQYF | TGTGCCAGCAGCTTAGTCGCGGGAACACAAGAGACCCAGTACTTC
TRBD2 | TRBJ2-1 | TRBV5-6 | - | CASRLTSGSAGEQFF | TGTGCCAGCAGATTGACTAGCGGGAGTGCGGGGGAGCAGTTCTTC
TRBD1 | TRBJ2-2 | TRBV2 | - | CASSPRTGRNTGELFF | TGTGCCAGCAGTCCCCGGACAGGGCGGAACACCGGGGAGCTGTTTTTT
- | TRBJ2-7 | TRBV30 | - | CAWSAGDAYEQYF | TGTGCCTGGAGTGCAGGGGACGCCTACGAGCAGTACTTC
TRBD1 | TRBJ2-7 | TRBV6-1 | - | CASSEAHRGPYEQYF | TGTGCCAGCAGTGAAGCCCACAGGGGCCCCTACGAGCAGTACTTC
TRBD2 | TRBJ2-3 | TRBV11-3 | - | CASSLDGTSGGPQYF | TGTGCCAGCAGCTTGGACGGGACTAGCGGGGGCCCGCAGTATTTT